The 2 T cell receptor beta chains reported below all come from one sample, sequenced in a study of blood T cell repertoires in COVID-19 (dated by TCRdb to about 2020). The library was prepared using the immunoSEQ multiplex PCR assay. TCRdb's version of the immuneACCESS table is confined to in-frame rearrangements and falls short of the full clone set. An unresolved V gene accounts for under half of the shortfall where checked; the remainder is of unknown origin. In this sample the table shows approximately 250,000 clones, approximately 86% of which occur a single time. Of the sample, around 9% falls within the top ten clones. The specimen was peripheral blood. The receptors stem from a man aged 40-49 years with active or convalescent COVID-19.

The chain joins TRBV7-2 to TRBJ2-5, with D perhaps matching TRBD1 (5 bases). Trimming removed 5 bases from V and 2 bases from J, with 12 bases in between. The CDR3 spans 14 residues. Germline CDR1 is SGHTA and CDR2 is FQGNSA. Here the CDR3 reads CASSPRQNQETQYF. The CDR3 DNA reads TGTGCCAGCAGCCCCCGACAGAATCAAGAGACCCAGTACTTC.

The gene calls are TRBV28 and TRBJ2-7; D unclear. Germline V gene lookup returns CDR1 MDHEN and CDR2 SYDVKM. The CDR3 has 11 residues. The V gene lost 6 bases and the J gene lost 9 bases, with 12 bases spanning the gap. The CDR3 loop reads CASSPALGQYF. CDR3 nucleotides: TGTGCCAGCAGCCCCGCCCTCGGGCAGTACTTC.